The sample holds many counts of the clone carrying this T cell receptor beta chain. This sample is part of a study of T-cell memory formation after mild COVID-19. MiXCR was run by TCRdb on the 5' RACE reads, yielding one entry per CDR3 protein. This sample carries 120,000 to 150,000 distinct CDR3 sequences, 15% to 20% of them seen once, and the ten largest clones take approximately 2%. Material: PBMCs or a T cell subset sorted from them (not recorded which). The receptor was isolated from an adult woman who had mild COVID-19 (a few samples of this study predate the infection). Cell type and time point are not known.

The CDR3 sequence is CASSFGRGLDYNEQFF. CDR3 DNA sequence: TGTGCCAGCAGCTTCGGGCGGGGACTAGATTACAATGAGCAGTTCTTC. The rearrangement links TRBV7-9 to TRBJ2-1, with TRBD2 matching 8 bases. The V segment lost 3 bases and the J segment 4 bases; nucleotides outside the gene matches: 8. Germline V gene data show CDR1 as SEHNR and CDR2 as FQNEAQ (reference sequence). This CDR3 is 16 amino acids long.